This passage covers 10 T cell receptor beta chains from one sample sequenced in a study of T cells in women clearing cervical HPV infection. Produced via immunoSEQ multiplex PCR; TCRdb's table is partial and in-frame only. Recorded here are 20,000 to 25,000 clones; the top ten clones represent approximately 2.6%. Sequenced sample: blood buffy coat. Receptor source: a woman between 18 and 69 years old with a cervical HPV16 infection that either progressed to CIN3+ or cleared (not recorded which).

Of note for this clone: The CDR3 end falls 3 residues outside the read, so it is completed with the germline J gene. The chain has TRBV19 and TRBJ1-5, with TRBD1 matching over 7 bases. V was clipped by 7 bases and J by 6 bases; unmatched bases: 6. The CDR3 spans 13 residues. Per the germline V gene, CDR1 is LNHDA and CDR2 is SQIVND (reference sequence). The part of the CDR3 DNA that was read is TGTGCCAGTACGAGGGGGCTATCTCAGCCC. As protein: CASTRGLSQP. The CDR3 as a whole reads CASTRGLSQPQHF.

In regard to this clone: Read sequence stops 3 residues before the CDR3 end, and the germline J gene provides the missing end. The rearrangement links TRBV20-1 to TRBJ2-3, with 7 bases aligning to TRBD1. The CDR3 spans 13 residues. In germline, CDR1 is DFQATT, CDR2 SNEGSKA (reference sequence). With 4 bases clipped from V and 1 base from J, the junction kept 2 bases outside the gene matches. The CDR3 bases that were read are TGCAGTGCTAACGACAGGGGCACAGATACG. Amino acid sequence: CSANDRGTDT. The whole CDR3 region reads CSANDRGTDTQYF.

A remark on this clone: Sequencing ends 3 residues short of the CDR3 end; the germline J gene provides the rest. V usage is TRBV10-1 and J usage is TRBJ1-1; D gene uncertain. Deletions cut 7 bases from V and 6 bases from J, with 12 bases between. There are 12 residues in the CDR3. In germline, CDR1 is WNHNN, CDR2 SYGVQD (reference sequence). CDR3 bases read: TGCGCCAGCAAAAGCGCCGTTTCTGAA. This codes for CASKSAVSE. In full, the CDR3 reads CASKSAVSEAFF.

Points on this clone: The read ends 3 residues shy of where the CDR3 ends; the end is completed using the germline J gene. The gene calls are TRBV5-6 and TRBJ2-7, with 8 nucleotides matching TRBD1. Germline V gives CDR1 SGHDT, CDR2 YYEEEE. J was trimmed by 1 base and V by 4 bases; bases with no gene match: 7. This CDR3 has 15 residues. The DNA read from the CDR3 is TGTGCCAGCAGCACGGGACAGGCCTATTCCTACGAG. This sequence encodes CASSTGQAYSYE. The CDR3 as a whole reads CASSTGQAYSYEQYF.

Concerning this clone: Coverage ceases 3 residues before the CDR3 finishes, and the germline J gene fills in the end. This chain links TRBV2 with TRBJ2-2, with D uncertain. The CDR3 runs to 14 residues. Germline CDR1 is SNHLY and CDR2 is FYNNEI. The CDR3 loop reads CASSETAPNEKLFF. CDR3 bases read: TGTGCCAGCAGTGAAACAGCTCCTAATGAAAAG.

Concerning this clone itself: Read coverage stops 3 residues before the CDR3 terminus; the germline J gene supplies the remainder. This rearrangement joins TRBV29-1 to TRBJ2-7, with TRBD1 matching 7 bases. CDR1 and CDR2 from the germline V gene are SQVTM and ANQGSEA. J lost 1 base, V lost 6 bases, and 15 bases had no gene match. The CDR3 is made up of 16 amino acids. The CDR3: CSVASFWDRPSYEQYF. CDR3 DNA (partial): TGCAGCGTCGCCTCCTTTTGGGACAGACCTTCCTACGAG.

Concerning this clone: With the read ending 3 residues before the CDR3 end, the germline J gene is used to fill in that end. This sequence joins TRBV30 and TRBJ2-3; 7 nucleotides match TRBD1. J gave up 2 bases and V 3 bases, and 8 bases lay outside the gene matches. Germline CDR1 GTSNPN, CDR2 SVGIG (reference sequence). The CDR3 is 15 residues long. The CDR3 spells CAWRRKQGPTDTQYF. The sequenced part of the CDR3 DNA is TGTGCCTGGAGAAGGAAACAGGGGCCCACAGATACG.

Notes on this clone: The read terminates 3 residues ahead of where the CDR3 ends, so the germline J gene completes it. The rearrangement uses TRBV30 and TRBJ2-7; 7 bases map to TRBD2. Germline values: CDR1 GTSNPN, CDR2 SVGIG (reference sequence). The V segment lost 5 bases and the J segment 2 bases; nucleotides outside the gene matches: 9. The CDR3 length is 14 residues. This chain's CDR3 is CAWDGGGFPYEQYF. CDR3 DNA, as far as it was read: TGTGCCTGGGATGGGGGGGGGTTCCCCTACGAG.

As concerns this clone: The read gets to within 3 residues of the CDR3 end, and the germline J gene fills in the rest. This chain uses TRBV5-1 with TRBJ2-4, with TRBD2 as a possible D gene (6 bases). Germline CDR1 reads SGHRS; CDR2 reads YFSETQ. V was cut by 4 bases and J by 7 bases, with 12 bases left in between. CDR3 length: 13 residues. This CDR3 reads CASSPGGANIQYF. Partial CDR3 DNA: TGCGCCAGCAGCCCCGGCGGGGCGAACATT.

Comment on this clone: The read terminates 3 residues before the CDR3 end, so the remaining end is supplied by the germline J gene. V and J are TRBV7-2 and TRBJ1-1; tentative D call: TRBD1 (6 bases). Germline V gene lookup returns CDR1 SGHTA and CDR2 FQGNSA. Between the trimmed V and J ends, which lost 5 bases and 2 bases, there was a span of 15 bases. The CDR3 length is 15 residues. This chain's CDR3 is CASSLYSGTNTEAFF. CDR3 DNA (partial): TGTGCCAGCAGCCTCTATTCCGGGACAAACACTGAA.